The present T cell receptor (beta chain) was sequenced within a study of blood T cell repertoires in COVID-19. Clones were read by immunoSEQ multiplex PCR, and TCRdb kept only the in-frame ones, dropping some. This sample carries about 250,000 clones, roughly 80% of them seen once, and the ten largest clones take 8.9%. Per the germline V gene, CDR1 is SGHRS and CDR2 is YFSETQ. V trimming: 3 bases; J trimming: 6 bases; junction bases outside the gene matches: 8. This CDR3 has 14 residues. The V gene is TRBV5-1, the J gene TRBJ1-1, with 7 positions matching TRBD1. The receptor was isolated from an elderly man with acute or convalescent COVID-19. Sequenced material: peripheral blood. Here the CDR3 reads CASSSMTGTSEAFF. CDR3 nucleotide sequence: TGCGCCAGCAGCTCGATGACAGGGACCTCTGAAGCTTTCTTT. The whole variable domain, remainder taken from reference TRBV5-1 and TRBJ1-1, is KAGVTQTPRYLIKTRGQQVTLSCSPISGHRSVSWYQQTPGQGLQFLFEYFSETQRNKGNFPGRFSGRQFSNSRSEMNVSTLELGDSALYLCASSSMTGTSEAFFGQGTRLTVV.